This record looks at one T cell receptor beta chain sequence and its context. Its cognate antigen is unknown. Next came a second PCR, run for about 6 to 12 cycles, which used a sample-barcoded 5' primer along with a J-beta primer mix. A template-switch adaptor that had 12 random nucleotides put a tag on each cDNA molecule. Per sample, CDR3-containing paired-end reads numbered at least 2.5 million. One entry per CDR3 protein results from TCRdb running MiXCR on the 5' RACE reads. The sample consists of fewer than 1,000,000 distinct CDR3 sequences, approximately 48% of them appearing once. This CDR3 is built from 14 residues. The germline V and J ends were trimmed by 1 base and 3 bases, with 13 bases remaining between them. Germline V gene sequence: CDR1 SQVTM, CDR2 ANQGSEA. This sample is drawn from a study of blood T cells in healthy people across ages. Findings of the study overall: Unsorted PBMC input precluded a conclusive naive versus antigen-experienced comparison. Investigators viewed diversity estimates from one million T cells as underestimates, the study reported.

This rearrangement joins TRBV29-1 to TRBJ2-7; tentative D call: TRBD1 (6 bases). The sample taken for sequencing was blood. The source is a man aged 55 to 70 in good health. The CDR3 protein is CSVEVGRQDYEQYF. The CDR3 coding sequence is TGCAGCGTTGAAGTGGGGAGACAGGACTACGAGCAGTACTTC.